The 25 T cell receptor beta chains below come from one sample, sequenced in a study of identical twins. TCRdb recomputed calls from the 5' RACE reads with MiXCR, one row per CDR3 protein. This sample has some 790,000 distinct CDR3 sequences; 18% occur once, and the top ten carry around 13%. The sample was also linked to a second study, of T cells expressing NK-cell markers.

Sequenced: PBMCs. Receptor source: a young woman in good health.

This chain joins TRBV20-1 and TRBJ1-5; D perhaps matches TRBD1 (5 bases). The CDR3 is made up of 13 amino acids. Germline assignment: CDR1 DFQATT and CDR2 SNEGSKA (reference sequence). V was clipped by 6 bases and J by 6 bases, with 15 bases between them. The CDR3 sequence: CSANRDLGQPQHF. CDR3 DNA sequence: TGCAGTGCGAACCGGGACTTAGGTCAGCCCCAGCATTTT.

The CDR3: CASSSGPSSSYEQYF. The DNA of the CDR3 is TGCGCCAGCAGCTCAGGGCCGTCGTCGTCCTACGAGCAGTACTTC. This chain links TRBV5-1 with TRBJ2-7; TRBD1 might be the D (5 bases). Trimming left V 3 bases short and J 1 base short, with 14 bases between. Germline V lookup: CDR1 SGHRS, CDR2 YFSETQ. The CDR3 covers 15 residues.

V is TRBV7-2 and J is TRBJ2-2; unclear D gene. CDR3 length: 16 amino acids. In germline, CDR1 is SGHTA, CDR2 FQGNSA. Trimming shortened V by 1 base and J by 2 bases, and 11 bases separated the two germline ends. CDR3 amino acids: CASSLGRLVNTGELFF. The CDR3 DNA follows: TGTGCCAGCAGCTTAGGGCGGCTAGTAAACACCGGGGAGCTGTTTTTT. Supplemented by reference TRBV7-2 and TRBJ2-2, the full variable domain reads GAGVSQSPSNKVTEKGKDVELRCDPISGHTALYWYRQSLGQGLEFLIYFQGNSAPDKSGLPSDRFSAERTGGSVSTLTIQRTQQEDSAVYLCASSLGRLVNTGELFFGEGSRLTVL.

This clonotype was seen a handful of times. The chain employs TRBV12-3 or TRBV12-4 and TRBJ2-5; no clear D. V was clipped by 2 bases and J by 7 bases, with 5 bases between them. There are 11 residues in the CDR3. The CDR3: CASSLSPTQYF. CDR3 nucleotides: TGTGCCAGCAGTTTAAGTCCGACCCAGTACTTC.

This clonotype was counted only a few times. This chain uses TRBV5-1 with TRBJ2-1; D is ambiguous. V gave up 1 base and J gave up 8 bases, with 13 bases separating them. The CDR3 loop spans 14 amino acids. CDR1 is SGHRS, CDR2 YFSETQ, per germline. This chain's CDR3 is CASSLTVSRDEQFF. CDR3 bases: TGCGCCAGCAGCTTGACGGTGAGTCGAGATGAGCAGTTCTTC.

This clonotype was picked up a small number of times. J is TRBJ1-1 and V is TRBV2; D gene uncertain. The CDR3 totals 13 residues. V dropped 6 bases and J dropped 2 bases, with 10 bases sitting between them. CDR1 is SNHLY and CDR2 is FYNNEI in the germline V gene. CDR3 in DNA: TGTGCCAGCAGGGGTTCCCTAAACACTGAAGCTTTCTTT. Its protein is CASRGSLNTEAFF.

This clonotype was seen a handful of times. The rearrangement links TRBV4-2 to TRBJ2-1; D not resolved. The CDR3 totals 14 residues. The ends were cut back, 0 bases at V and 8 bases at J, with 11 bases in the middle. CDR1 LGHNA and CDR2 YNFKEQ come from the germline V gene. The CDR3 protein is CASSQDVLSYEQFF. The DNA of the CDR3 is TGTGCCAGCAGCCAAGATGTTCTAAGCTATGAGCAGTTCTTC.

This clonotype has just a few counts. The chain carries TRBV20-1 and TRBJ2-3; tentative D call: TRBD1 (8 bases). The CDR3 spans 15 residues. Per germline, CDR1 DFQATT and CDR2 SNEGSKA (reference sequence). Trimming cost V 6 bases and J 3 bases, with 19 bases left between them. The CDR3 coding sequence is TGCAGTGCCACACGGGGGGACAGGATTACAGATACGCAGTATTTT. Translated, it gives CSATRGDRITDTQYF.

The DNA of the CDR3 is TGTGCCAGCAGCTTGGGGCACAGCTCTGGGGCCAACGTCCTGACTTTC. Its protein is CASSLGHSSGANVLTF. The chain has TRBV11-1 and TRBJ2-6; possible D gene TRBD1, 5 bases. Germline V gives CDR1 SGHAT, CDR2 FQDESV (reference sequence). V shed 3 bases and J shed 0 bases, with 9 bases lying between them. The CDR3 sequence is 16 residues long.

V usage is TRBV20-1 and J usage is TRBJ1-4; TRBD1 might be the D (5 bases). Germline V gene lookup returns CDR1 DFQATT and CDR2 SNEGSKA (reference sequence). V lost 6 bases to trimming and J lost 4 bases, with 12 bases between them. The length of the CDR3 is 13 residues. CDR3 sequence (DNA): TGCAGTGCCCCGGGACGGTATAATGAAAAACTGTTTTTT. It specifies CSAPGRYNEKLFF.

This clonotype turned up a few times. The V gene is TRBV3-1, the J gene TRBJ2-2; D not certain. Looked up from germline, CDR1 is LGHDT and CDR2 is YNNKEL (reference sequence). CDR3 length equals 14 residues. V was shortened by 4 bases and J by 6 bases, with 12 bases between the two germline ends. The CDR3 is CASSRSVRAGELFF. The CDR3 bases are TGTGCCAGCAGCCGCAGCGTCCGAGCCGGGGAGCTGTTTTTT.

This clonotype turned up a few times. The CDR3 sequence is CASSSISSGSIYNEQFF. DNA for the CDR3: TGTGCCAGCAGTTCAATCTCTAGCGGGAGTATATACAATGAGCAGTTCTTC. The V call is TRBV12-3 or TRBV12-4, the J call TRBJ2-1; 10 nucleotides match TRBD2. The CDR3 covers 17 residues. The V and J ends lost 4 bases and 4 bases, in that order; junction bases with no gene match: 10.

The chain employs TRBV3-1 and TRBJ2-2; 7 bases are shared with TRBD2. Germline V gene data show CDR1 as LGHDT and CDR2 as YNNKEL (reference sequence). V was clipped by 1 base and J by 1 base; unmatched bases: 3. This CDR3 has 16 residues. CDR3 coding DNA: TGTGCCAGCAGCCAAGGGGGGGGAATGAACACCGGGGAGCTGTTTTTT. It specifies CASSQGGGMNTGELFF.

This rearrangement joins TRBV5-1 to TRBJ2-7; tentatively, D is TRBD1 or TRBD2 (5 bases each). Trimming removed 0 bases at V and 5 bases at J, with 12 bases between. CDR1 SGHRS and CDR2 YFSETQ come from the germline V gene. The CDR3 runs to 14 residues. CDR3 sequence (DNA): TGCGCCAGCAGCTTGGGAGGCCAGGGACACGAGCAGTACTTC. Protein sequence: CASSLGGQGHEQYF. Looking up the rest from reference TRBV5-1 and TRBJ2-7 gives the full variable domain: KAGVTQTPRYLIKTRGQQVTLSCSPISGHRSVSWYQQTPGQGLQFLFEYFSETQRNKGNFPGRFSGRQFSNSRSEMNVSTLELGDSALYLCASSLGGQGHEQYFGPGTRLTVT.

J is TRBJ1-2 and V is TRBV6-5; 9 bases are a match to TRBD1. Germline V gene lookup returns CDR1 MNHEY and CDR2 SVGAGI. V lost 5 bases, J lost 9 bases, and 7 bases stayed unmatched. The CDR3 runs 13 residues. The CDR3 bases are TGTGCCAGCAGTAACGGACAGGGGTATCGCTACACCTTC. It is translated as CASSNGQGYRYTF.

This clonotype was counted a few times. This chain uses TRBV28 with TRBJ2-1, with 12 positions matching TRBD2. This CDR3 has 13 residues. Looked up from germline, CDR1 is MDHEN and CDR2 is SYDVKM. Germline trimming cut 5 bases from V and 10 bases from J; bases unmatched to any gene: 3. The CDR3 loop reads CASSRGLAGEQFF. The CDR3 bases are TGTGCCAGCAGTCGAGGACTAGCGGGGGAGCAGTTCTTC.

V usage is TRBV7-8 and J usage is TRBJ2-1; a weak D match, TRBD2 (5 bases). Trimming cost V 6 bases and J 2 bases, with 14 bases left between them. CDR3 length equals 15 residues. CDR1 SGHVS and CDR2 FQNEAQ come from the germline V gene. For the CDR3, the DNA is TGTGCCAGCAGAATGAGCGGCCCTGCCTACAATGAGCAGTTCTTC. The encoded protein is CASRMSGPAYNEQFF.

This clonotype was found a few times. The gene calls are TRBV11-3 and TRBJ2-7; maybe TRBD1 (6 bases). Per germline, CDR1 SGHNT and CDR2 YENEEA. V was shortened by 3 bases and J by 2 bases, with 11 bases between the two germline ends. The CDR3 loop spans 14 amino acids. The DNA for the CDR3 is TGTGCCAGCAGCTTTTATTCAGGGGCCTACGAGCAGTACTTC. Its translation is CASSFYSGAYEQYF.

The V call is TRBV6-2 or TRBV6-3, the J call TRBJ2-7, with D perhaps assigned TRBD1 or TRBD2 (6 bases each). Trimming took off 7 bases at V and 4 bases at J, with 14 bases between the two ends. This CDR3 region has 13 residues. The germline V gene encodes CDR1 MNHEY and CDR2 SVGEGT. CDR3 coding DNA: TGTGCCAGCATAAAAACAGGGACTTACGAGCAGTACTTC. Residues: CASIKTGTYEQYF.

The chain is built from TRBV20-1 and TRBJ2-3, with D tentatively TRBD2 (6 bases). Germline V gives CDR1 DFQATT, CDR2 SNEGSKA (reference sequence). The V end was cut by 6 bases, the J end by 4 bases, with 17 bases between. The CDR3 has 14 residues. This chain's CDR3 is CSADRGLRADTQYF. The CDR3 DNA reads TGCAGTGCCGACCGGGGGTTAAGGGCAGATACGCAGTATTTT.

This clonotype was detected a few times. The gene calls are TRBV29-1 and TRBJ2-6; 13 bases are a match to TRBD2. Germline V gene data show CDR1 as SQVTM and CDR2 as ANQGSEA. The CDR3 consists of 16 residues. V gave up 6 bases and J gave up 2 bases; unmatched junction bases: 4. CDR3 sequence: CSVTSGGAAGANVLTF. CDR3 nucleotides: TGCAGCGTAACTAGCGGGGGGGCCGCTGGGGCCAACGTCCTGACTTTC. The variable domain in full, completed from reference TRBV29-1 and TRBJ2-6, reads SAVISQKPSRDICQRGTSLTIQCQVDSQVTMMFWYRQQPGQSLTLIATANQGSEATYESGFVIDKFPISRPNLTFSTLTVSNMSPEDSSIYLCSVTSGGAAGANVLTFGAGSRLTVL.

The J gene is TRBJ1-6, the V gene TRBV2; 7 bases are a match to TRBD1. This CDR3 has 14 amino acids. V was pared by 9 bases and J by 7 bases, with 9 bases of the junction left unmatched. Germline CDR1 reads SNHLY; CDR2 reads FYNNEI. In DNA form, the CDR3 reads TGTGCCAGAGTTTCCCGGGACAGAAATTCACCCCTCCACTTT. Its translation is CARVSRDRNSPLHF.

The genes are TRBV6-6 and TRBJ2-7, with 12 bases that match TRBD1. The CDR3 consists of 13 residues. With V trimmed by 7 bases and J by 5 bases, 3 bases remained unmatched. CDR1 and CDR2 from the germline V gene are MNHNY and SVGAGI (reference sequence). For the CDR3, the DNA is TGTGCCAGCAAAGGGACAGGGGGCCACGAGCAGTACTTC. Protein: CASKGTGGHEQYF.

This clonotype was found a few times. V usage is TRBV10-3 and J usage is TRBJ1-2; 9 bases match TRBD1. Unmatched junction bases numbered 9, after V lost 11 bases and J lost 8 bases. CDR1 and CDR2 (germline): ENHRY, SYGVKD. This CDR3 comprises 12 residues. The CDR3 spells CAVKGQGRGYTF. CDR3 nucleotides: TGTGCCGTCAAGGGACAGGGACGAGGCTACACCTTC.

This clonotype has just one count. This chain links TRBV29-1 with TRBJ2-5; possibly TRBD1 for D (6 bases). Per the germline V gene, CDR1 is SQVTM and CDR2 is ANQGSEA. This CDR3 comprises 12 residues. V lost 6 bases and J lost 5, with 13 bases in between. The DNA for the CDR3 is TGCAGCGTAGCAGGGGAGAAGGAGACCCAGTACTTC. Translation gives CSVAGEKETQYF. The whole variable domain, filled in from reference TRBV29-1 and TRBJ2-5, reads SAVISQKPSRDICQRGTSLTIQCQVDSQVTMMFWYRQQPGQSLTLIATANQGSEATYESGFVIDKFPISRPNLTFSTLTVSNMSPEDSSIYLCSVAGEKETQYFGPGTRLLVL.